This section outlines one T cell receptor (beta chain) sequence together with its context. Its recognized antigen is unknown. Base qualities are not at hand, and no much larger clone is one base apart. CDR1 is given as MNHEY and CDR2 as SVGAGI, both from the germline V gene. The CDR3 contains 11 residues, cysteine and phenylalanine counted. The entry retains the CDR3 DNA only, 33 bases that are in frame from base 1. The V and J ends are trimmed by 6 bases and 3 bases, leaving 5 bases between them. The data stem from a study of blood T cell repertoires in COVID-19 (dated by TCRdb to between 2020 and 2021). Some background on the complete study: Samples covering the acute and convalescent phases of COVID-19 were provided by collaborators in the United States, Italy and Spain. The prospective study material was composed of cDNA or gDNA derived from T cells, B-cell-depleted T cells, or PBMCs. Subjects who had been exposed to COVID-19, were actively infected with it, or had recovered from it provided the deeply sampled blood TCRbeta repertoires that made up the dataset. The repertoires were released in a freely available public database intended as a resource for research on the immune response to SARS-CoV-2. Samples were obtained from the ongoing ImmuneRACE study (first 160 participants) and from roughly 1,300 subjects provided by 6 global collaborators. A de-identified subject ID, COVID-19 status, age in years and sex were almost always included in the sample metadata. Where available, HLA class I and class II types were taken from metadata supplied by the sample provider and were not determined by assay-based typing.

General findings and caveats noted by the study authors: The quantity of clinical and demographic metadata differed by source and by participant and was supplied without curation.

The immunoSEQ Assay, a bias-controlled multiplex PCR, was used to amplify TCRbeta CDR3 regions from genomic DNA. The study's own analysis went as follows. The number of nucleated cells in each sample was estimated by amplification of reference gene primers within the assay. To quantify the absolute abundance of each unique TCRbeta CDR3 rearrangement, sequence reads were collapsed and filtered. Productive Simpson clonality was computed per sample as the square root of Simpson's diversity index over productive rearrangements. This immuneACCESS table, as held by TCRdb, lists in-frame sequences with V and J called but not all clones. Of the missing ones, under half trace to an unresolved V gene in checked studies; the others have no known cause. The DNA was the basis for D and trimming; V, J and clone size are from that table. Within this sample are about 160,000 clones, with approximately 84% of them counted one time only. The leading ten clones occupy 22% of the sample.

The collaborating institutions used their own protocols to collect whole blood in K2EDTA tubes. Collaborator samples were shipped for TCRbeta analysis as frozen whole blood, isolated PBMCs, or DNA extracted from either sample type. Sequencing was performed on peripheral blood. This TCR was sampled from a woman of 80 years or more with acute or convalescent COVID-19. The V and J segments used are TRBV6-5 and TRBJ1-2, with the D gene too uncertain to name. The DNA sequence is as follows: TGTGCCAGCAGCGGGTACTATGGCTACACCTTC. The translation is CASSGYYGYTF.